Listed below are T cell receptor beta chains from one sample, sequenced in a study of blood T cell repertoires in COVID-19. TCRdb's copy holds only in-frame clones and misses some; the assay was immunoSEQ multiplex PCR. The sample lists fewer than 120,000 clones, 85% to 90% occurring once. Sample: peripheral blood. The receptors derive from a woman between 50 and 59 years old with acute or convalescent COVID-19. CDR3s include the opening cysteine and the closing phenylalanine or tryptophan. D genes are given only for firm matches. Size values are once, few and many counts, or a class for expanded clones, and some rows have none.

d_call: -; j_call: TRBJ2-1; clone_size: -; v_call: TRBV5-1; cdr3_aa: CASSLDGSTGNEQFF; cdr3_nt: TGCGCCAGCAGCTTGGACGGGAGTACTGGGAATGAGCAGTTCTTC
d_call: -; j_call: TRBJ1-3; clone_size: -; v_call: TRBV7-2; cdr3_aa: CASSSEVSSGNTIYF; cdr3_nt: TGTGCCAGCAGCTCCGAGGTGTCCTCTGGAAACACCATATATTTT
d_call: -; j_call: TRBJ1-1; clone_size: -; v_call: TRBV5-6; cdr3_aa: CASSLRGTEAFF; cdr3_nt: TGTGCCAGCAGCTTAAGGGGGACTGAAGCTTTCTTT
d_call: -; j_call: TRBJ2-2; clone_size: -; v_call: TRBV18; cdr3_aa: CASSSRALGTNTGELFF; cdr3_nt: TGTGCCAGCTCATCGCGGGCGCTGGGGACGAACACCGGGGAGCTGTTTTTT
d_call: TRBD2; j_call: TRBJ2-5; clone_size: -; v_call: TRBV5-1; cdr3_aa: CASSSTSAPGETQYF; cdr3_nt: TGCGCCAGCAGCTCAACTAGCGCCCCTGGGGAGACCCAGTACTTC
d_call: -; j_call: TRBJ1-5; clone_size: -; v_call: TRBV19; cdr3_aa: CASSTSPTGGRSQPQHF; cdr3_nt: TGTGCCAGTAGTACTTCACCCACGGGGGGGAGAAGTCAGCCCCAGCATTTT
d_call: -; j_call: TRBJ1-3; clone_size: -; v_call: TRBV6-5; cdr3_aa: CASRLQANTIYF; cdr3_nt: TGTGCCAGCAGGCTCCAAGCAAACACCATATATTTT
d_call: -; j_call: TRBJ2-2; clone_size: once; v_call: TRBV7-9; cdr3_aa: CASSRLDRTGELFF; cdr3_nt: TGTGCCAGCAGCCGCCTAGACAGAACCGGGGAGCTGTTTTTT
d_call: -; j_call: TRBJ2-7; clone_size: -; v_call: TRBV9; cdr3_aa: CASSLSGYSYEQYF; cdr3_nt: TGTGCCAGCAGCTTGAGCGGGTACTCCTACGAGCAGTACTTC
d_call: -; j_call: TRBJ2-7; clone_size: -; v_call: TRBV5-8; cdr3_aa: CASSRKGVPYEQYF; cdr3_nt: TGTGCCAGCAGCAGGAAGGGGGTCCCCTACGAGCAGTACTTC
d_call: TRBD1; j_call: TRBJ2-1; clone_size: -; v_call: TRBV4-1; cdr3_aa: CASSQDPGQTPYNEQFF; cdr3_nt: TGCGCCAGCAGCCAAGATCCGGGACAGACGCCCTACAATGAGCAGTTCTTC
d_call: -; j_call: TRBJ2-5; clone_size: -; v_call: TRBV29-1; cdr3_aa: CSVKRGGRETQYF; cdr3_nt: TGCAGCGTTAAACGGGGAGGACGCGAGACCCAGTACTTC
d_call: -; j_call: TRBJ2-2; clone_size: -; v_call: TRBV9; cdr3_aa: CASGPRRDRSTGELFF; cdr3_nt: TGTGCCAGCGGACCCCGGAGGGACAGATCCACCGGGGAGCTGTTTTTT
d_call: TRBD1; j_call: TRBJ2-7; clone_size: -; v_call: TRBV6-1; cdr3_aa: CASSEDRGRLEQYF; cdr3_nt: TGTGCCAGCAGTGAGGACAGGGGGCGCCTCGAGCAGTACTTC
d_call: -; j_call: TRBJ2-2; clone_size: -; v_call: TRBV7-2; cdr3_aa: CASSLNRADGELFF; cdr3_nt: TGTGCCAGCAGCTTAAACAGGGCGGACGGGGAGCTGTTTTTT
d_call: -; j_call: TRBJ2-7; clone_size: -; v_call: TRBV16; cdr3_aa: CASSQSGSRGFRPYEQYF; cdr3_nt: TGTGCCAGCAGCCAATCTGGGTCCCGGGGATTCCGACCCTACGAGCAGTACTTC
d_call: -; j_call: TRBJ1-6; clone_size: -; v_call: TRBV12-3/TRBV12-4; cdr3_aa: CASTGSYNSPLHF; cdr3_nt: TGTGCCAGCACGGGATCCTATAATTCACCCCTCCACTTT
d_call: TRBD1; j_call: TRBJ1-1; clone_size: few; v_call: TRBV6-5; cdr3_aa: CASSWGDRMNTEAFF; cdr3_nt: TGTGCCAGCAGTTGGGGGGACAGGATGAACACTGAAGCTTTCTTT
d_call: -; j_call: TRBJ2-7; clone_size: -; v_call: TRBV5-1; cdr3_aa: CASRAGISYEQYF; cdr3_nt: TGCGCCAGCCGGGCGGGGATTTCCTACGAGCAGTACTTC
d_call: TRBD2; j_call: TRBJ2-2; clone_size: -; v_call: TRBV9; cdr3_aa: CASSSGGATTGELFF; cdr3_nt: TGTGCCAGCTCCAGCGGGGGAGCGACAACCGGGGAGCTGTTTTTT
d_call: -; j_call: TRBJ2-2; clone_size: -; v_call: TRBV28; cdr3_aa: CASSFGRELFF; cdr3_nt: TGTGCCAGCAGTTTTGGCAGGGAGCTGTTTTTT
d_call: TRBD2; j_call: TRBJ2-7; clone_size: -; v_call: TRBV27; cdr3_aa: CASSLGLGPAYEQYF; cdr3_nt: TGTGCCAGCAGTCTCGGACTAGGCCCGGCCTACGAGCAGTACTTC
d_call: -; j_call: TRBJ2-5; clone_size: -; v_call: TRBV9; cdr3_aa: CASSGQVQETQYF; cdr3_nt: TGTGCCAGCAGCGGACAGGTTCAAGAGACCCAGTACTTC
d_call: -; j_call: TRBJ2-1; clone_size: -; v_call: TRBV4-1; cdr3_aa: CASSQARVGDEQFF; cdr3_nt: TGCGCCAGCAGCCAGGCACGGGTTGGCGATGAGCAGTTCTTC
d_call: TRBD2; j_call: TRBJ2-1; clone_size: -; v_call: TRBV19; cdr3_aa: CASRGRAGTLEQFF; cdr3_nt: TGTGCCAGTAGAGGGAGGGCGGGCACACTTGAGCAGTTCTTC
d_call: -; j_call: TRBJ2-7; clone_size: -; v_call: TRBV5-8; cdr3_aa: CASSLGRLYEQYF; cdr3_nt: TGTGCCAGCAGCTTGGGCAGACTCTACGAGCAGTACTTC
d_call: TRBD2; j_call: TRBJ2-1; clone_size: -; v_call: TRBV2; cdr3_aa: CASLSGTVSYNEQFF; cdr3_nt: TGTGCCAGTCTTAGCGGGACCGTCTCCTACAATGAGCAGTTCTTC
d_call: -; j_call: TRBJ1-5; clone_size: -; v_call: TRBV28; cdr3_aa: CASSENARPQHF; cdr3_nt: TGTGCCAGCAGTGAAAACGCGAGGCCCCAGCATTTT
d_call: TRBD1; j_call: TRBJ1-4; clone_size: -; v_call: TRBV7-2; cdr3_aa: CASSLVAGGTNEKLFF; cdr3_nt: TGTGCCAGCAGCTTAGTGGCAGGGGGGACTAATGAAAAACTGTTTTTT
d_call: TRBD2; j_call: TRBJ2-7; clone_size: -; v_call: TRBV14; cdr3_aa: CASSQDSGSFNYEQYF; cdr3_nt: TGTGCCAGCAGCCAAGATAGCGGGAGCTTTAATTACGAGCAGTACTTC
d_call: -; j_call: TRBJ2-7; clone_size: once; v_call: TRBV6-5; cdr3_aa: CASKYHLITYEQYF; cdr3_nt: TGTGCCAGCAAGTACCACCTAATAACCTACGAGCAGTACTTC
d_call: -; j_call: TRBJ2-7; clone_size: -; v_call: TRBV7-9; cdr3_aa: CASSYRSTYEQYF; cdr3_nt: TGTGCCAGCAGCTACAGATCGACCTACGAGCAGTACTTC
d_call: -; j_call: TRBJ1-1; clone_size: -; v_call: TRBV5-1; cdr3_aa: CASSGQRGDTEAFF; cdr3_nt: TGCGCCAGCAGCGGCCAGCGGGGTGACACTGAAGCTTTCTTT
d_call: TRBD1; j_call: TRBJ1-5; clone_size: -; v_call: TRBV6-5; cdr3_aa: CASSIRTGQPQHF; cdr3_nt: TGTGCCAGCAGTATCCGGACAGGTCAGCCCCAGCATTTT
d_call: TRBD1; j_call: TRBJ1-2; clone_size: -; v_call: TRBV29-1; cdr3_aa: CSVEWAGGGYGYTF; cdr3_nt: TGCAGCGTTGAGTGGGCAGGGGGAGGCTATGGCTACACCTTC
d_call: -; j_call: TRBJ2-7; clone_size: -; v_call: TRBV2; cdr3_aa: CASSSGAGQYF; cdr3_nt: TGTGCCAGCAGTTCTGGTGCGGGGCAGTACTTC
d_call: -; j_call: TRBJ2-3; clone_size: -; v_call: TRBV30; cdr3_aa: CAWRGSGSDTQYF; cdr3_nt: TGTGCCTGGAGAGGGAGTGGATCAGATACGCAGTATTTT
d_call: -; j_call: TRBJ2-7; clone_size: -; v_call: TRBV10-3; cdr3_aa: CAISGGPSYEQYF; cdr3_nt: TGTGCCATCAGTGGGGGCCCCTCCTACGAGCAGTACTTC
d_call: TRBD1; j_call: TRBJ1-1; clone_size: -; v_call: TRBV18; cdr3_aa: CASSRGQGRNTEAFF; cdr3_nt: TGTGCCAGCTCACGCGGACAGGGGAGGAACACTGAAGCTTTCTTT
d_call: TRBD1; j_call: TRBJ1-2; clone_size: -; v_call: TRBV5-1; cdr3_aa: CASSLVAGQGGYTF; cdr3_nt: TGCGCCAGCAGCTTGGTCGCAGGACAGGGTGGCTACACCTTC
d_call: -; j_call: TRBJ1-1; clone_size: -; v_call: TRBV19; cdr3_aa: CASSPGVWNTEAFF; cdr3_nt: TGTGCCAGTAGTCCCGGGGTTTGGAACACTGAAGCTTTCTTT
d_call: TRBD2; j_call: TRBJ2-1; clone_size: -; v_call: TRBV20-1; cdr3_aa: CSASRTSESSYNEQFF; cdr3_nt: TGCAGTGCTAGTAGGACTAGCGAGAGCTCCTACAATGAGCAGTTCTTC
d_call: -; j_call: TRBJ2-3; clone_size: -; v_call: TRBV5-1; cdr3_aa: CASSFGGSSTDTQYF; cdr3_nt: TGCGCCAGCAGCTTCGGCGGTTCTAGCACAGATACGCAGTATTTT
d_call: -; j_call: TRBJ2-5; clone_size: -; v_call: TRBV19; cdr3_aa: CASSPGLGETQYF; cdr3_nt: TGTGCCAGTAGCCCAGGACTTGGGGAGACCCAGTACTTC
d_call: TRBD1; j_call: TRBJ1-3; clone_size: -; v_call: TRBV27; cdr3_aa: CASSPNTDRVGTIYF; cdr3_nt: TGTGCCAGCAGTCCGAACACCGACAGGGTTGGCACCATATATTTT